Listed below are T cell receptor beta chains from one sample, sequenced in a study of CD8+ T cells in alopecia areata. Repertoires were generated with immunoSEQ multiplex PCR, while TCRdb's copy carries only in-frame clones and drops some. The sample includes fewer than 110,000 clones, roughly half of them seen just once. Sequencing was performed on CD4+ T cells sorted from blood. These TCRs come from a human donor in good health. The CDR3 runs from the conserved cysteine through the conserved F or W. D genes are given only for firm matches. A row's size may be missing; if present it is once, few, many or a size class.

NA TRBD1 TRBJ1-4 TRBV30 CAWSVLGRGRGKLFF TGTGCCTGGAGTGTACTAGGCAGGGGGCGAGGAAAACTGTTTTTT
NA NA TRBJ1-6 TRBV27 CASSRKGWTPLHF TGTGCCAGCAGTCGAAAAGGGTGGACACCCCTCCACTTT
NA TRBD1 TRBJ1-5 TRBV29-1 CSARTGGNQPQHF TGCAGCGCCAGGACAGGGGGAAATCAGCCCCAGCATTTT
NA TRBD2 TRBJ2-7 TRBV5-1 CASGPGTSSSEQYF TGCGCCAGCGGACCCGGGACTAGCTCTTCCGAGCAGTACTTC
NA NA TRBJ1-1 TRBV2 CASLSKNTEAFF TGTGCCAGCTTGAGCAAGAACACTGAAGCTTTCTTT
few NA TRBJ1-2 TRBV9 CASSGDLLPGRGYTF TGTGCCAGCAGCGGAGACCTCCTACCGGGGCGAGGCTACACCTTC
NA NA TRBJ1-2 TRBV29-1 CSVVGTTGSYGYTF TGCAGCGTTGTCGGGACCACGGGAAGTTATGGCTACACCTTC
NA NA TRBJ1-6 TRBV30 CAGRTESSYNSPLHF TGTGCCGGACGGACAGAGAGCTCCTATAATTCACCCCTCCACTTT
few TRBD1 TRBJ1-1 TRBV5-1 CASSLAGTGKEAFF TGCGCCAGCAGCTTGGCGGGGACAGGAAAGGAAGCTTTCTTT
NA NA TRBJ2-7 TRBV18 CASSHRDGDYEQYF TGTGCCAGCTCACACCGGGACGGTGACTACGAGCAGTACTTC
few TRBD1 TRBJ2-7 TRBV7-2 CASSLTEGQGGYEQYF TGTGCCAGCAGCTTGACCGAGGGACAGGGTGGCTACGAGCAGTACTTC
few NA TRBJ1-6 TRBV30 CAWSVWIPQPNSPLHF TGTGCCTGGAGTGTTTGGATACCACAACCTAATTCACCCCTCCACTTT
few NA TRBJ2-2 TRBV5-1 CASSLATRAGTGELFF TGCGCCAGCAGCCTCGCGACTAGGGCTGGAACCGGGGAGCTGTTTTTT
NA NA TRBJ2-7 TRBV25-1 CASSARFSSYEQYF TGTGCCAGCAGTGCGCGTTTTAGCTCCTACGAGCAGTACTTC
NA NA TRBJ1-2 TRBV7-2 CASGGARNNPNYGYTF TGTGCCAGCGGGGGGGCGCGGAACAACCCTAACTATGGCTACACCTTC
NA NA TRBJ2-7 TRBV30 CAWSPRGAKAYEQYF TGTGCCTGGAGTCCAAGGGGGGCGAAGGCCTACGAGCAGTACTTC
few TRBD1 TRBJ2-7 TRBV5-6 CASSSRRQGSYEQYF TGTGCCAGCAGCTCCAGACGACAGGGTAGCTACGAGCAGTACTTC
NA NA TRBJ1-1 TRBV30 CAWRVGPSRSNTEAFF TGTGCCTGGAGGGTAGGGCCATCGAGATCGAACACTGAAGCTTTCTTT
NA NA TRBJ2-3 TRBV5-4 CASSLGADTDTQYF TGTGCCAGCAGCTTGGGAGCGGACACAGATACGCAGTATTTT
NA NA TRBJ2-6 TRBV27 CASREFGGANVLTF TGTGCCAGCAGGGAATTCGGTGGGGCCAACGTCCTGACTTTC
NA NA TRBJ1-6 TRBV2 CASSERLGYSPLHF TGTGCCAGCAGTGAACGTTTGGGTTATTCACCCCTCCACTTT
few NA TRBJ1-2 TRBV30 CAWSPDGRGHGYTF TGTGCCTGGAGCCCGGATGGGCGGGGACATGGCTACACCTTC
NA NA TRBJ1-2 TRBV5-6 CASSLPGRDYGYTF TGTGCCAGCAGCTTGCCAGGGAGGGACTATGGCTACACCTTC
NA NA TRBJ1-1 TRBV30 CAWSLMNTEAFF TGTGCCTGGAGCTTGATGAACACTGAAGCTTTCTTT
NA TRBD2 TRBJ2-2 TRBV6-5 CASSRTTSGAGELFF TGTGCCAGCAGTCGAACCACTAGCGGGGCCGGGGAGCTGTTTTTT
NA NA TRBJ2-3 TRBV30 CAWSRQATSDTQYF TGTGCCTGGAGTCGACAGGCGACGTCAGATACGCAGTATTTT
NA TRBD2 TRBJ2-1 TRBV11-2 CASRPLAGVYNEQFF TGTGCCAGCAGACCGCTAGCGGGGGTTTACAATGAGCAGTTCTTC
few NA TRBJ2-3 TRBV29-1 CSVGWAGDTQYF TGCAGCGTTGGCTGGGCGGGAGATACGCAGTATTTT
NA NA TRBJ1-5 TRBV6-1 CASSGSGQPQHF TGTGCCAGCAGTGGGTCCGGTCAGCCCCAGCATTTT
NA TRBD2 TRBJ2-3 TRBV2 CASSRTTSGGNRATDTQYF TGTGCCAGCAGTCGGACGACTAGCGGGGGGAATAGAGCGACAGATACGCAGTATTTT
few TRBD1 TRBJ2-7 TRBV7-9 CASSRTGTSYEQYF TGTGCCAGCAGCAGGACAGGCACATCCTACGAGCAGTACTTC
NA TRBD2 TRBJ2-2 TRBV7-2 CASSLRSSGGGGELFF TGTGCCAGCAGCTTACGGTCTAGCGGGGGCGGCGGGGAGCTGTTTTTT
NA NA TRBJ2-5 TRBV7-9 CASSLFGGLQETQYF TGTGCCAGCAGCTTATTCGGGGGCCTCCAAGAGACCCAGTACTTC
NA NA TRBJ1-5 TRBV29-1 CSVGDGRDQPQHF TGCAGCGTGGGGGACGGTCGGGATCAGCCCCAGCATTTT
NA TRBD1 TRBJ1-1 TRBV7-2 CASSQQGASTEAFF TGTGCCAGCAGCCAACAGGGGGCAAGTACTGAAGCTTTCTTT
NA NA TRBJ2-3 TRBV6-1 CAISEGGPDTQYF TGTGCCATCAGTGAAGGAGGACCCGATACGCAGTATTTT
few TRBD1 TRBJ2-3 TRBV29-1 CSVEDGTVTDTQYF TGCAGCGTTGAAGACGGGACAGTCACAGATACGCAGTATTTT
NA NA TRBJ1-6 TRBV2 CASKLTYSPLHF TGTGCCAGCAAGCTGACCTATTCACCCCTCCACTTT
few NA TRBJ2-7 TRBV20-1 CSARDVSQQYF TGCAGTGCTAGAGATGTTTCGCAGCAGTACTTC
few NA TRBJ2-5 TRBV27 CASSLDQETQYF TGTGCCAGCAGTTTGGATCAAGAGACCCAGTACTTC
NA NA TRBJ1-5 TRBV6-5 CASSLGGGQPQHF TGTGCCAGCAGCTTAGGGGGTGGGCAGCCCCAGCATTTT
NA NA TRBJ2-3 TRBV5-1 CASGIGGPLDTQYF TGCGCCAGCGGGATTGGGGGGCCCCTCGATACGCAGTATTTT
NA NA TRBJ1-5 TRBV28 CASSLWGGAQPQHF TGTGCCAGCAGTTTATGGGGGGGTGCTCAGCCCCAGCATTTT
NA NA TRBJ2-5 TRBV6-6 CASLRGAQETQYF TGTGCCAGCCTCCGGGGGGCCCAAGAGACCCAGTACTTC
few TRBD2 TRBJ2-3 TRBV29-1 CTASSGGTDTQYF TGCACCGCTTCTAGCGGGGGCACAGATACGCAGTATTTT
NA NA TRBJ1-2 TRBV6-5 CASSYRQGNYGYTF TGTGCCAGCAGTTACCGGCAGGGGAACTATGGCTACACCTTC
NA NA TRBJ2-7 TRBV30 CAWSLPPTVGQYF TGTGCCTGGAGTCTCCCACCGACGGTTGGACAGTACTTC
once NA TRBJ1-1 TRBV6-5 CASSYRQANTEAFF TGTGCCAGCAGTTACCGACAGGCGAACACTGAAGCTTTCTTT
NA NA TRBJ2-3 TRBV29-1 CSILPGHSTDTQYF TGCAGCATCCTTCCGGGACATAGCACAGATACGCAGTATTTT
NA TRBD2 TRBJ2-5 TRBV29-1 CSVVTSGIQETQYF TGCAGCGTTGTGACTAGCGGAATCCAAGAGACCCAGTACTTC
NA NA TRBJ1-1 TRBV29-1 CSVRETEAFF TGCAGCGTCCGAGAGACTGAAGCTTTCTTT
NA NA TRBJ2-5 TRBV14 CASSQDIPQLAGTQYF TGTGCCAGCAGCCAAGATATCCCTCAGCTGGCGGGGACCCAGTACTTC
NA NA TRBJ2-4 TRBV4-2 CASSRRGDKNIQYF TGTGCCAGCAGCCGACGGGGAGACAAAAACATTCAGTACTTC
NA NA TRBJ2-5 TRBV28 CASSGPGVIETQYF TGTGCCAGCAGCGGTCCCGGGGTTATAGAGACCCAGTACTTC
NA NA TRBJ1-5 TRBV30 CAWSVVTGNVGNQPQHF TGTGCCTGGAGTGTAGTAACAGGGAACGTAGGGAATCAGCCCCAGCATTTT